This T cell receptor (beta chain) came from a study of blood T cell repertoires in COVID-19. Donors were grouped by their self-reported clinical history. Authors' processing steps: By means of reference gene primer amplification, nucleated cell counts were estimated. The table came from immunoSEQ multiplex PCR; TCRdb's copy has only in-frame clones and leaves some out. V and J calls and clone size are given by that table; D and trimming were obtained from the DNA. The repertoire includes roughly 400,000 clones, about 88% of them detected once, and around 1.5% sits in the top ten. The sequence derives from a woman aged 18-29 years who had been exposed to COVID-19. What was sequenced was PBMCs or T cells enriched from blood (not recorded which).

CDR3 sequence (DNA): TGTGCCAGCTCACCACCGCACAGGGGAGGCTACGAGCAGTACTTC. Translating it yields CASSPPHRGGYEQYF. The gene calls are TRBV18 and TRBJ2-7; possibly TRBD1 for D (7 bases). Germline V lookup: CDR1 KGHSH, CDR2 LQKENI. V was shortened by 0 bases and J by 3 bases, with 12 bases between the two germline ends. CDR3 length: 15 amino acids.